The 30 T cell receptor beta chains in this list originate from one sample, sequenced in a study of cytomegalovirus exposure and HLA in healthy donors. The PCR made use of 60 Vbeta and 13 Jbeta primers. Data came from immunoSEQ multiplex PCR; TCRdb stores just in-frame clones and leaves some out. The data show under 100,000 clones, with less than 80% seen just once and more than 2% held by the top ten. Sequencing was performed on PBMCs. The receptors stem from a man aged 25-45 years in good health and CMV-seronegative.

This chain uses TRBV6-1 with TRBJ2-5, with TRBD2 matching over 8 bases. The CDR3 sequence is 12 residues long. Germline V gene lookup returns CDR1 MNHNS and CDR2 SASEGT. The ends lost 11 bases at V and 1 base at J; junction bases unmatched: 3. The CDR3 is CALRGAQETQYF. In nucleotides, the CDR3 is TGTGCCCTGCGGGGGGCCCAAGAGACCCAGTACTTC.

In its sample, this clone was seen a few times. For the CDR3, the DNA is TGTGCCAGCTTAGCTGGAGGGTCTGGAAACACCATATATTTT. It is translated as CASLAGGSGNTIYF. The chain has TRBV5-6 and TRBJ1-3; no definite D call. Looked up from germline, CDR1 is SGHDT and CDR2 is YYEEEE. V gave up 7 bases and J gave up 1 base, with 12 bases separating them. The CDR3 length is 14 residues.

The rearrangement links TRBV9 to TRBJ2-7; a weak D match, TRBD2 (5 bases). Germline values: CDR1 SGDLS, CDR2 YYNGEE. The CDR3 has 14 residues. The V gene lost 3 bases and the J gene lost 1 base, with 11 bases spanning the gap. This CDR3 is CASSEGAESYEQYF. DNA for the CDR3: TGTGCCAGCAGCGAGGGAGCGGAATCCTACGAGCAGTACTTC.

This chain links TRBV5-6 with TRBJ1-4, with D uncertain. Between the trimmed V and J ends, which lost 0 bases and 7 bases, there was a span of 13 bases. Looked up from germline, CDR1 is SGHDT and CDR2 is YYEEEE. CDR3 size: 15 residues. The CDR3 DNA is TGTGCCAGCAGCTTGGGTATGACGGGGAGTGAAAAACTGTTTTTT. Translated: CASSLGMTGSEKLFF.

CDR3 DNA sequence: TGTGCCAGCAGCTTTCGGGGCTACACCTTC. Protein: CASSFRGYTF. The chain has TRBV7-2 and TRBJ1-2; D gene unclear. V was pared by 3 bases and J by 8 bases, with 4 bases between. Germline V gene data show CDR1 as SGHTA and CDR2 as FQGNSA. This CDR3 is built from 10 residues.

This chain links TRBV28 with TRBJ2-1; 14 bases align to TRBD2. Unmatched junction bases numbered 14, after V lost 6 bases and J lost 4 bases. The CDR3 runs 19 residues. The V gene's germline CDR1 is MDHEN and CDR2 SYDVKM. In nucleotides, the CDR3 is TGTGCCAGCAGCTCTGTCGCCGGGACTAGCGGGAGTTCATACAATGAGCAGTTCTTC. Translating it yields CASSSVAGTSGSSYNEQFF.

The rearrangement links TRBV30 to TRBJ1-2; TRBD1 agrees at 8 bases. V shed 3 bases, J shed 7 bases, and the junction held 4 bases outside the gene matches. The V gene's germline CDR1 is GTSNPN and CDR2 SVGIG (reference sequence). This CDR3 has 12 amino acids. In DNA, the CDR3 is TGTGCCTGGAGCCAGGGGGCCTTTGGCTACACCTTC. Protein sequence: CAWSQGAFGYTF. Variable domain in full (rest from reference TRBV30 and TRBJ1-2): SQTIHQWPATLVQPVGSPLSLECTVEGTSNPNLYWYRQAAGRGLQLLFYSVGIGQISSEVPQNLSASRPQDRQFILSSKKLLLSDSGFYLCAWSQGAFGYTFGSGTRLTVV.

The chain joins TRBV25-1 to TRBJ2-3; 8 positions match TRBD2. Germline loops: CDR1 MGHDK, CDR2 SYGVNS. The junction had 5 bases not matched to a gene; V was cut back by 1 base and J by 2 bases. CDR3 length: 16 residues. Here the CDR3 reads CASSESIAGLTDTQYF. CDR3 sequence (DNA): TGTGCCAGCAGTGAATCGATAGCGGGACTCACAGATACGCAGTATTTT. The variable domain in full, completed from reference TRBV25-1 and TRBJ2-3, reads EADIYQTPRYLVIGTGKKITLECSQTMGHDKMYWYQQDPGMELHLIHYSYGVNSTEKGDLSSESTVSRIRTEHFPLTLESARPSHTSQYLCASSESIAGLTDTQYFGPGTRLTVL.

V is TRBV5-1 and J is TRBJ2-5, with a possible D match to TRBD1 (6 bases). Germline V gene sequence: CDR1 SGHRS, CDR2 YFSETQ. The V end was cut by 4 bases, the J end by 3 bases, with 13 bases between. The CDR3 is made up of 14 amino acids. The CDR3 sequence is CASSPGTNEETQYF. The CDR3, as DNA: TGCGCCAGCAGCCCCGGGACAAATGAAGAGACCCAGTACTTC.

The chain is built from TRBV9 and TRBJ1-6; 8 bases align to TRBD1. This CDR3 is 14 amino acids long. Trimming removed 5 bases from V and 7 bases from J; junction bases left unmatched: 5. From germline, CDR1 is SGDLS and CDR2 YYNGEE. The CDR3 DNA follows: TGTGCCAGCAGTTCGACAGGGGCAAATTCACCCCTCCACTTT. Its protein is CASSSTGANSPLHF.

The chain carries TRBV5-1 and TRBJ2-3, with TRBD2 identical over 11 bases. Germline-derived CDR1 and CDR2 are SGHRS and YFSETQ. The V gene end was trimmed by 2 bases and the J gene end by 0 bases; junction bases not matched to a gene: 2. The CDR3 has 16 residues. The CDR3 loop reads CASSFRTSGSTDTQYF. The CDR3 coding sequence is TGCGCCAGCAGCTTCCGGACTAGCGGGAGCACAGATACGCAGTATTTT.

The V call is TRBV4-3, the J call TRBJ1-6; 7 bases fit TRBD1. Germline CDR1 is LGHNA and CDR2 is YSLEER. Germline trimming cut 7 bases from V and 7 bases from J; bases unmatched to any gene: 7. The CDR3 contains 14 residues. CDR3 nucleotide sequence: TGCGCCAGCACTAGGACAGGCGAAAATTCACCCCTCCACTTT. This translates into CASTRTGENSPLHF.

The chain joins TRBV19 to TRBJ1-1; 7 bases fit TRBD1. CDR1 and CDR2 (germline): LNHDA, SQIVND (reference sequence). V shed 10 bases, J shed 3 bases, and the junction held 5 bases outside the gene matches. The CDR3 loop spans 12 amino acids. The DNA of the CDR3 is TGTGCCACCCGACAGGGCTACACTGAAGCTTTCTTT. Translation gives CATRQGYTEAFF.

The rearrangement joins TRBV6-1 to TRBJ2-3; tentative D call: TRBD1 (6 bases). Germline CDR1 and CDR2: MNHNS and SASEGT. V was pared by 4 bases and J by 3 bases, with 14 bases between. CDR3 size: 15 residues. CDR3 sequence (DNA): TGTGCCAGCAGTGTAGAGACAGGCGGGACAGATACGCAGTATTTT. Residues: CASSVETGGTDTQYF.

The CDR3 region is CASRDTTDTQYF. Written as DNA, the CDR3 is TGTGCCTCCCGGGACACCACAGATACGCAGTATTTT. This chain connects TRBV10-3 to TRBJ2-3, with TRBD1 as a possible D gene (6 bases). Per the germline V gene, CDR1 is ENHRY and CDR2 is SYGVKD. Trimming stripped 11 bases from V and 2 bases from J, with 11 bases between. The CDR3 spans 12 residues.

The chain joins TRBV29-1 to TRBJ2-1, with 11 bases matching TRBD2. Trimming took 8 bases from V and 1 from J; bases not matched to a gene: 1. Germline V gene data show CDR1 as SQVTM and CDR2 as ANQGSEA. The CDR3 spans 13 residues. The CDR3 region is CSTSGGSYNEQFF. The CDR3 DNA reads as TGCAGCACTAGCGGGGGTTCCTACAATGAGCAGTTCTTC.

A single count supports this clone. The chain has TRBV18 and TRBJ2-2, with 7 bases matching TRBD1. This CDR3 region has 15 residues. Germline CDR1 is KGHSH and CDR2 is LQKENI. The V gene end was trimmed by 4 bases and the J gene end by 4 bases; junction bases not matched to a gene: 6. CDR3 coding DNA: TGTGCCAGCTCACGGGACAGAAAGTCCACCGGGGAGCTGTTTTTT. Its protein is CASSRDRKSTGELFF.

This clone was recorded a few times. This chain links TRBV7-2 with TRBJ2-5, with TRBD1 identical over 9 bases. Germline assignment: CDR1 SGHTA and CDR2 FQGNSA. The CDR3 sequence is 15 residues long. The J segment lost 5 bases and the V segment lost 5 bases, leaving 9 bases of the junction unmatched. CDR3 sequence: CASSLGTGSTETQYF. For the CDR3, the DNA is TGTGCCAGCAGCCTTGGGACAGGGAGTACGGAGACCCAGTACTTC.

The gene calls are TRBV2 and TRBJ1-5; weak D call: TRBD1 (5 bases). Trimming left V 6 bases short and J 2 bases short, with 14 bases between. Germline lookup yields CDR1 SNHLY and CDR2 FYNNEI. CDR3 size: 15 residues. CDR3 loop: CASSRDGRGNQPQHF. The DNA for the CDR3 is TGTGCCAGCAGCCGGGACGGGAGGGGCAATCAGCCCCAGCATTTT.

The rearrangement uses TRBV10-2 and TRBJ2-1; 10 positions agree with TRBD2. The trim removed 7 bases at V and 4 bases at J, leaving 7 bases unmatched. The CDR3 consists of 15 residues. Germline CDR1 reads WSHSY; CDR2 reads SAAADI. The CDR3 reads CASKPAGGIYNEQFF. CDR3 nucleotide sequence: TGCGCCAGCAAACCAGCGGGGGGGATTTACAATGAGCAGTTCTTC.

This chain connects TRBV9 to TRBJ2-3; tentative D call: TRBD1 (6 bases). Germline assignment: CDR1 SGDLS and CDR2 YYNGEE. CDR3 length: 14 amino acids. V lost 0 bases, J lost 6 bases, and 11 bases lay in between. CDR3 residues: CASSVEGVGDTQYF. DNA of the CDR3: TGTGCCAGCAGCGTAGAGGGGGTAGGGGATACGCAGTATTTT.

The CDR3 loop reads CASSIGGSEQFF. CDR3 sequence (DNA): TGTGCCAGCAGTATCGGGGGGAGTGAGCAGTTCTTC. The chain has TRBV6-5 and TRBJ2-1; 7 positions agree with TRBD2. J was trimmed by 9 bases and V by 5 bases; bases with no gene match: 4. CDR3 length equals 12 residues. Germline lookup yields CDR1 MNHEY and CDR2 SVGAGI.

This chain uses TRBV6-1 with TRBJ2-7, with D possibly being TRBD1 (6 bases). Trimming took off 6 bases at V and 0 bases at J, with 6 bases between the two ends. The germline V gene has CDR1 MNHNS and CDR2 SASEGT. The CDR3 runs to 12 residues. The CDR3 sequence is CASRTGSYEQYF. Here the CDR3 DNA reads TGTGCCAGCAGGACAGGCTCCTACGAGCAGTACTTC.

The chain combines TRBV5-1 with TRBJ2-1; the match to TRBD2 covers 8 bases. This CDR3 is built from 15 residues. The J segment lost 7 bases and the V segment lost 0 bases, leaving 6 bases of the junction unmatched. Germline V gene sequence: CDR1 SGHRS, CDR2 YFSETQ. CDR3 coding DNA: TGCGCCAGCAGCTTGGATCCTAGCGGGCTTAATGAGCAGTTCTTC. Protein product: CASSLDPSGLNEQFF.

The CDR3 region has the DNA TGTGCCAGCACCGTCGGACTAGCGAGCACTAGCACAGATACGCAGTATTTT. Amino acids: CASTVGLASTSTDTQYF. V gene TRBV9 combines with J gene TRBJ2-3, with 9 positions matching TRBD2. The CDR3 is made up of 17 amino acids. Germline V gene sequence: CDR1 SGDLS, CDR2 YYNGEE. The ends lost 6 bases at V and 0 bases at J; junction bases unmatched: 11.

The rearrangement joins TRBV28 to TRBJ2-1; D possibly corresponds to TRBD2 (7 bases). Germline V gene data show CDR1 as MDHEN and CDR2 as SYDVKM. The CDR3 spans 11 residues. The DNA for the CDR3 is TGTAAAACCGGGGGGCGGAATGAGCAGTTCTTC. It specifies CKTGGRNEQFF. The whole variable domain, filled in from reference TRBV28 and TRBJ2-1, reads DVKVTQSSRYLVKRTGEKVFLECVQDMDHENMFWYRQDPGLGLRLIYFSYDVKMKEKGDIPEGYSVSREKKERFSLILESASTNQTSMYLCKTGGRNEQFFGPGTRLTVL.

The chain combines TRBV7-9 with TRBJ1-1; D remains unclear. The germline CDR1 and CDR2 sequences are SEHNR and FQNEAQ (reference sequence). CDR3 length equals 12 residues. In nucleotides, the CDR3 is TGTTCCACCCCACGGTCCGGCACTGAAGCTTTCTTT. Its protein is CSTPRSGTEAFF. The variable domain in full, with the rest retrieved from reference TRBV7-9 and TRBJ1-1, is DTGVSQNPRHKITKRGQNVTFRCDPISEHNRLYWYRQTLGQGPEFLTYFQNEAQLEKSRLLSDRFSAERPKGSFSTLEIQRTEQGDSAMYLCSTPRSGTEAFFGQGTRLTVV.

The V call is TRBV5-1, the J call TRBJ2-7; 13 bases agree with TRBD2. Germline V gives CDR1 SGHRS, CDR2 YFSETQ. V lost 5 bases to trimming and J lost 2 bases; unmatched junction nucleotides: 4. The CDR3 spans 15 residues. CDR3 nucleotides: TGCGCCAGCAGGTCTACTAGCGGGGGGGCCTACGAGCAGTACTTC. This encodes CASRSTSGGAYEQYF.

The chain carries TRBV4-3 and TRBJ2-3; a weak D match, TRBD2 (5 bases). Deletions cut 4 bases from V and 4 bases from J, with 9 bases between. Germline values: CDR1 LGHNA, CDR2 YSLEER. This CDR3 is built from 13 residues. The CDR3 spells CASSLRGADTQYF. DNA of the CDR3: TGCGCCAGCAGCCTCCGGGGTGCAGATACGCAGTATTTT.

The chain carries TRBV19 and TRBJ2-7; tentative D call: TRBD2 (6 bases). Per the germline V gene, CDR1 is LNHDA and CDR2 is SQIVND (reference sequence). The CDR3 sequence is 14 residues long. Trimming removed 4 bases from V and 5 bases from J, with 15 bases in between. The DNA for the CDR3 is TGTGCCAGTAGTACCGGGAGCTTTGGGAACGAGCAGTACTTC. This sequence encodes CASSTGSFGNEQYF. The full variable domain, completed using reference TRBV19 and TRBJ2-7, is DGGITQSPKYLFRKEGQNVTLSCEQNLNHDAMYWYRQDPGQGLRLIYYSQIVNDFQKGDIAEGYSVSREKKESFPLTVTSAQKNPTAFYLCASSTGSFGNEQYFGPGTRLTVT.